Each of the 30 T cell receptor beta chains below was sequenced from the same sample in a study of blood T cell repertoires in COVID-19. Only in-frame clones appear in the TCRdb table, and some are missing; sequencing was by immunoSEQ multiplex PCR. The table has under 200,000 clones, approximately 80% seen once. Sequenced material: peripheral blood. Receptors originate from a woman aged 80 or over with active or convalescent COVID-19.

The V and J genes are TRBV29-1 and TRBJ1-1; the match to TRBD1 covers 7 bases. The CDR3 covers 13 residues. Germline V gene sequence: CDR1 SQVTM, CDR2 ANQGSEA. V was clipped by 8 bases and J by 1 base; unmatched bases: 7. Here the CDR3 DNA reads TGCAGCATGGTGACAGGGACGAACACTGAAGCTTTCTTT. Translation gives CSMVTGTNTEAFF.

The J gene is TRBJ1-2, the V gene TRBV6-2 or TRBV6-3; TRBD1 matches at 9 bases. The CDR3 spans 14 residues. V shed 3 bases, J shed 8 bases, and the junction held 7 bases outside the gene matches. CDR1 and CDR2 from the germline V gene are MNHEY and SVGEGT. CDR3 coding DNA: TGTGCCAGCAGTTATCTTACAGGGGGCTCCGGCTACACCTTC. This gives the protein CASSYLTGGSGYTF.

This clone was recorded only once. This chain connects TRBV4-1 to TRBJ2-5, with 11 bases that match TRBD2. V gave up 0 bases and J gave up 1 base; unmatched junction bases: 7. Germline values: CDR1 MGHRA, CDR2 YSYEKL. The CDR3 contains 18 residues. The CDR3 DNA sequence: TGCGCCAGCAGCCAAGATGGGCTAGCGGGGGGTCCCCAAGAGACCCAGTACTTC. This codes for CASSQDGLAGGPQETQYF.

V and J are TRBV30 and TRBJ1-1, with D perhaps TRBD1 (6 bases). The V gene's germline CDR1 is GTSNPN and CDR2 SVGIG (reference sequence). CDR3 length: 12 residues. Trimming stripped 4 bases from V and 5 bases from J, with 11 bases between. The CDR3 loop is CAWTPGATEAFF. CDR3 sequence (DNA): TGTGCCTGGACCCCAGGGGCTACTGAAGCTTTCTTT.

The gene calls are TRBV4-3 and TRBJ2-2; D possibly corresponds to TRBD2 (5 bases). The CDR3 covers 17 residues. Germline V CDR1 and CDR2: LGHNA, YSLEER. V lost 2 bases to trimming and J lost 4 bases, with 17 bases between them. This chain's CDR3 is CASSQIWEKQITGELFF. CDR3 nucleotide sequence: TGCGCCAGCAGCCAAATTTGGGAGAAGCAAATCACCGGGGAGCTGTTTTTT.

The rearrangement uses TRBV6-5 and TRBJ2-7; 7 nucleotides line up with TRBD2. Trimming at V came to 8 bases and at J to 6 bases, leaving 4 bases not matched to a gene. This CDR3 contains 11 residues. CDR1 and CDR2 (germline): MNHEY, SVGAGI. The CDR3 loop is CASGRGSEQYF. The CDR3 DNA reads TGTGCCAGCGGGCGGGGGAGCGAGCAGTACTTC.

The chain carries TRBV6-5 and TRBJ1-2; possible D gene TRBD1, 5 bases. CDR1 and CDR2 from the germline V gene are MNHEY and SVGAGI. V dropped 6 bases and J dropped 4 bases, with 9 bases sitting between them. The CDR3 length is 12 residues. Here the CDR3 reads CASSPGGYGYTF. The CDR3 bases are TGTGCCAGCAGCCCCGGGGGCTATGGCTACACCTTC.

This clone came up once. V is TRBV9 and J is TRBJ1-4; the match to TRBD1 covers 11 bases. The V gene's germline CDR1 is SGDLS and CDR2 YYNGEE. Trimming at V came to 0 bases and at J to 4 bases, leaving 5 bases not matched to a gene. CDR3 length equals 17 residues. The CDR3 spells CASSVGTGGADNEKLFF. In DNA form, the CDR3 reads TGTGCCAGCAGCGTAGGGACAGGGGGCGCCGATAATGAAAAACTGTTTTTT.

This rearrangement joins TRBV29-1 to TRBJ2-3; D not certain. This CDR3 region has 12 residues. V was pared by 0 bases and J by 4 bases, with 5 bases between. Germline lookup yields CDR1 SQVTM and CDR2 ANQGSEA. CDR3 region: CSVEELSDTQYF. The CDR3 DNA follows: TGCAGCGTTGAAGAGTTATCAGATACGCAGTATTTT.

V usage is TRBV30 and J usage is TRBJ1-1; D call uncertain. The germline V and J ends were trimmed by 0 bases and 4 bases, with 15 bases remaining between them. The CDR3 length is 15 residues. CDR1 and CDR2 (germline): GTSNPN, SVGIG (reference sequence). CDR3 sequence reads: CAWSVASTVRTEAFF. CDR3 bases: TGTGCCTGGAGTGTTGCGTCGACTGTGCGCACTGAAGCTTTCTTT.

V is TRBV27 and J is TRBJ1-1; tentatively, D is TRBD1 (6 bases). V dropped 6 bases and J dropped 5 bases, with 13 bases sitting between them. Germline CDR1 is MNHEY and CDR2 is SMNVEV (reference sequence). The CDR3 is 13 amino acids. CDR3 sequence: CASRSQGRTEAFF. The CDR3 nucleotides are TGTGCCAGCAGATCCCAGGGGCGGACTGAAGCTTTCTTT.

The chain is built from TRBV5-8 and TRBJ1-5; tentatively, D is TRBD1 (6 bases). The CDR3 loop spans 16 amino acids. CDR1 and CDR2 (germline): SGHTS, YDEGEE. The V and J ends lost 6 bases and 0 bases respectively, with 16 bases between them. The CDR3 nucleotides read TGTGCCAGCAACATAGCGGGACACCTTAGCAATCAGCCCCAGCATTTT. It translates to CASNIAGHLSNQPQHF.

V gene TRBV11-2 combines with J gene TRBJ2-3, with 8 nucleotides matching TRBD1. Germline V gene sequence: CDR1 SGHAT, CDR2 FQNNGV. Trimming removed 5 bases from V and 5 bases from J; junction bases left unmatched: 0. This CDR3 has 12 residues. CDR3 sequence reads: CASSGTGDTQYF. CDR3 nucleotide sequence: TGTGCCAGCAGCGGGACAGGAGATACGCAGTATTTT.

The J gene is TRBJ1-5, the V gene TRBV18; 9 bases align to TRBD1. The CDR3 contains 16 residues. Germline V gene lookup returns CDR1 KGHSH and CDR2 LQKENI. Trimming took 3 bases from V and 3 from J; bases not matched to a gene: 6. CDR3: CASSPGTGKVNQPQHF. The CDR3 DNA sequence: TGTGCCAGCTCACCCGGGACAGGGAAGGTCAATCAGCCCCAGCATTTT.

The chain recombines TRBV29-1 with TRBJ2-2; possible D gene TRBD2, 5 bases. The CDR3 extends over 14 amino acids. Germline V gives CDR1 SQVTM, CDR2 ANQGSEA. V lost 4 bases to trimming and J lost 6 bases, with 15 bases between them. CDR3: CSVGEGFAAGELFF. CDR3 bases: TGCAGCGTTGGTGAGGGATTCGCCGCCGGGGAGCTGTTTTTT.

This sequence joins TRBV6-1 and TRBJ1-2; D gene ambiguous. The CDR3 has 13 residues. Per the germline V gene, CDR1 is MNHNS and CDR2 is SASEGT. With 0 bases removed from V and 4 bases from J, the gap between germline ends came to 6 bases. Here the CDR3 DNA reads TGTGCCAGCAGTGAAGCCCAGTTCTATGGCTACACCTTC. Translating it yields CASSEAQFYGYTF.

V and J are TRBV30 and TRBJ1-2; no clear D. With 2 bases removed from V and 8 bases from J, the gap between germline ends came to 18 bases. CDR1 is GTSNPN and CDR2 is SVGIG in the germline V gene (reference sequence). CDR3 length: 14 residues. CDR3 protein: CAWSTQANAGGYTF. In DNA, the CDR3 is TGTGCCTGGAGTACCCAGGCAAATGCGGGAGGCTACACCTTC.

This CDR3 reads CASSQEAGANTGELFF. Written as DNA, the CDR3 is TGCGCCAGCAGCCAAGAGGCCGGGGCGAACACCGGGGAGCTGTTTTTT. This sequence joins TRBV4-3 and TRBJ2-2, with D maybe TRBD2 (5 bases). This CDR3 comprises 16 residues. The germline V gene encodes CDR1 LGHNA and CDR2 YSLEER. The germline V and J ends were trimmed by 0 bases and 0 bases, with 8 bases remaining between them.

V usage is TRBV7-2 and J usage is TRBJ1-2; 10 bases match TRBD1. V lost 0 bases, J lost 2 bases, and 9 bases stayed unmatched. The CDR3 covers 18 residues. The germline gives CDR1 SGHTA, CDR2 FQGNSA. Here the CDR3 reads CASSLAPGQGRVNYGYTF. The CDR3 DNA sequence: TGTGCCAGCAGCTTAGCTCCGGGACAGGGGAGAGTCAACTATGGCTACACCTTC.

The V gene is TRBV6-6, the J gene TRBJ2-3; 7 bases are shared with TRBD1. Germline-derived CDR1 and CDR2 are MNHNY and SVGAGI (reference sequence). V lost 5 bases, J lost 0 bases, and 5 bases stayed unmatched. The CDR3 totals 15 residues. The CDR3 spells CASSVTGESTDTQYF. The CDR3 DNA follows: TGTGCCAGCAGTGTCACAGGGGAGAGCACAGATACGCAGTATTTT.

The chain links TRBV6-5 to TRBJ1-5, with 7 nucleotides matching TRBD1. CDR1 MNHEY and CDR2 SVGAGI come from the germline V gene. The CDR3 is made up of 15 amino acids. J lost 1 base, V lost 6 bases, and 6 bases had no gene match. CDR3 loop: CASSGQETSNQPQHF. The CDR3 nucleotides are TGTGCCAGCAGCGGACAGGAGACGAGCAATCAGCCCCAGCATTTT.

This chain connects TRBV5-1 to TRBJ2-5; maybe TRBD2 (5 bases). Looked up from germline, CDR1 is SGHRS and CDR2 is YFSETQ. V dropped 3 bases and J dropped 2 bases, with 11 bases sitting between them. The length of the CDR3 is 14 residues. Written as DNA, the CDR3 is TGCGCCAGCAGCTCTGGACGGACTCAAGAGACCCAGTACTTC. Translated, it gives CASSSGRTQETQYF.

This clone was observed once. In nucleotides, the CDR3 is TGTGCCAGCAGCGTAGGACCCTCGGGGGTCAATCAGCCCCAGCATTTT. Protein sequence: CASSVGPSGVNQPQHF. The rearrangement joins TRBV9 to TRBJ1-5; D might be TRBD1 (5 bases). This CDR3 spans 16 amino acids. The V and J ends lost 0 bases and 3 bases respectively, with 13 bases between them. Germline V gives CDR1 SGDLS, CDR2 YYNGEE. The full variable domain, with the rest looked up from reference TRBV9 and TRBJ1-5, is DSGVTQTPKHLITATGQRVTLRCSPRSGDLSVYWYQQSLDQGLQFLIQYYNGEERAKGNILERFSAQQFPDLHSELNLSSLELGDSALYFCASSVGPSGVNQPQHFGDGTRLSIL.

The chain is built from TRBV15 and TRBJ1-1; weak D call: TRBD1 (5 bases). Germline V lookup: CDR1 LNHNV, CDR2 YYDKDF (reference sequence). The V end was cut by 5 bases, the J end by 1 base, with 17 bases between. The CDR3 has 16 amino acids. The CDR3 here is CATSARWGVGNTEAFF. Here the CDR3 DNA reads TGTGCCACCAGCGCTAGATGGGGGGTCGGGAACACTGAAGCTTTCTTT.

The chain recombines TRBV4-2 with TRBJ1-4, with TRBD1 as a possible D gene (6 bases). The CDR3 runs 17 residues. CDR1 and CDR2 (germline): LGHNA, YNFKEQ. V was clipped by 6 bases and J by 2 bases, with 19 bases between them. CDR3 sequence: CASSPGHFDPTNEKLFF. CDR3 sequence (DNA): TGTGCCAGCAGTCCGGGACATTTCGATCCGACTAATGAAAAACTGTTTTTT.

The chain couples TRBV27 to TRBJ2-5, with D tentatively TRBD2 (7 bases). The CDR3 is made up of 16 amino acids. The ends were cut back, 2 bases at V and 3 bases at J, with 16 bases in the middle. The V gene's germline CDR1 is MNHEY and CDR2 SMNVEV (reference sequence). The CDR3 DNA is TGTGCCAGCAGTTTAGGGATCGGGGGGCCGAAAGAGACCCAGTACTTC. As protein: CASSLGIGGPKETQYF.

The rearrangement joins TRBV6-5 to TRBJ1-2; 9 bases match TRBD1. CDR3 length: 14 residues. Germline loops: CDR1 MNHEY, CDR2 SVGAGI. J gave up 6 bases and V 6 bases, and 8 bases lay outside the gene matches. Here the CDR3 reads CASSANRGRNGYTF. The CDR3, as DNA: TGTGCCAGCAGCGCAAACAGGGGGCGAAATGGCTACACCTTC.

This clone was seen a handful of times. The V and J genes are TRBV12-5 and TRBJ1-1; 9 bases are a match to TRBD1. The V gene's germline CDR1 is LGHNT and CDR2 FRNRAP. With 5 bases clipped from V and 11 bases from J, the junction kept 6 bases outside the gene matches. The CDR3 runs to 12 residues. CDR3 region: CASGIGQGRAFF. DNA for the CDR3: TGTGCTAGTGGTATCGGACAGGGGAGGGCTTTCTTT.

The CDR3 protein is CASSRRESTDTQYF. CDR3 nucleotides: TGTGCCAGCTCACGGAGGGAGAGCACAGATACGCAGTATTTT. The chain links TRBV18 to TRBJ2-3, with D possibly matching TRBD2 (6 bases). Germline-derived CDR1 and CDR2 are KGHSH and LQKENI. This CDR3 is built from 14 residues. Trimming removed 4 bases from V and 0 bases from J, with 8 bases in between.

The CDR3 DNA is TGTGCCAGCAGTGCCACTAGCGGGGGGAATGAGCAGTTCTTC. Its protein product is CASSATSGGNEQFF. This rearrangement joins TRBV7-8 to TRBJ2-1; TRBD2 aligns across 12 bases. Germline assignment: CDR1 SGHVS and CDR2 FQNEAQ. The trim removed 6 bases at V and 7 bases at J, leaving 4 bases unmatched. The CDR3 is 14 amino acids.